This T cell receptor (beta chain) originates from a study of blood T cell repertoires in COVID-19. The overall study: PBMCs, B-cell-depleted T cells, or T cells provided the cDNA or gDNA that made up the material.

As originally analysed: Nucleated cell number was recorded as an estimate derived from reference gene primer amplification. Sequencing used immunoSEQ multiplex PCR; TCRdb keeps in-frame clones, though not all of them. V and J calls and clone size follow that table, whereas D and trimming were derived from the DNA. The sample has about 250,000 clones; around 82% are singletons. This clone was detected once. Germline lookup yields CDR1 MDHEN and CDR2 SYDVKM. V lost 5 bases and J lost 2; bases outside the gene matches: 9. CDR3 size: 17 residues. This receptor was taken from an elderly man with acute or convalescent COVID-19. Material for sequencing was peripheral blood. J is TRBJ1-4 and V is TRBV28, with TRBD1 identical over 9 bases. Here the CDR3 DNA reads TGTGCCAGCAGTGCCTGGACAGGGGTACGGACTAATGAAAAACTGTTTTTT. Its protein is CASSAWTGVRTNEKLFF. Filled out from reference TRBV28 and TRBJ1-4, the complete variable domain reads DVKVTQSSRYLVKRTGEKVFLECVQDMDHENMFWYRQDPGLGLRLIYFSYDVKMKEKGDIPEGYSVSREKKERFSLILESASTNQTSMYLCASSAWTGVRTNEKLFFGSGTQLSVL.